A single sample gave rise to the 27 T cell receptor beta chains below, sequenced in a study of Graves' ophthalmopathy and Graves' hyperthyroidism. TCR beta CDR3 regions were amplified from RNA transcripts. HTBI primers served in a first-round RT-PCR, which a second-round multiplex PCR followed. TCRdb reprocessed the multiplex PCR reads with MiXCR, giving one entry per CDR3 protein. Of hundreds of thousands of distinct CDR3 sequences in the sample, about 24% were seen once. Sequenced input: peripheral blood. The receptors here all came from a woman between 18 and 29 years old with stable Graves' hyperthyroidism. Some clones in this sample may be carry-over from other donors' samples.

This clonotype was detected only a few times. The gene calls are TRBV5-1 and TRBJ1-2, with D tentatively TRBD1 (5 bases). Trimming removed 0 bases at V and 5 bases at J, with 14 bases between. This CDR3 is 15 amino acids long. Germline-derived CDR1 and CDR2 are SGHRS and YFSETQ. CDR3 sequence reads: CASSLDGDSGYGYTF. The CDR3 DNA follows: TGCGCCAGCAGCTTGGATGGAGACAGTGGGTATGGCTACACCTTC.

The genes are TRBV5-1 and TRBJ2-5; TRBD2 agrees at 9 bases. Trimming removed 5 bases from V and 2 bases from J; junction bases left unmatched: 10. The CDR3 runs 16 residues. From germline, CDR1 is SGHRS and CDR2 YFSETQ. The CDR3 bases are TGCGCCAGCAGTTACCAGGCGACTAGCGGACAAGAGACCCAGTACTTC. Its protein product is CASSYQATSGQETQYF.

In this sample, this clonotype turned up a few times. The rearrangement links TRBV20-1 to TRBJ1-5, with unresolved D. This CDR3 has 15 residues. Germline V gene lookup returns CDR1 DFQATT and CDR2 SNEGSKA (reference sequence). V lost 5 bases, J lost 0 bases, and 14 bases lay in between. The CDR3 region has the DNA TGCAGTGCTGGTCGGCGGGAAACTAGCAATCAGCCCCAGCATTTT. Protein: CSAGRRETSNQPQHF.

The chain is built from TRBV28 and TRBJ2-5, with 9 bases lining up with TRBD1. This CDR3 spans 15 amino acids. V was pared by 4 bases and J by 5 bases, with 8 bases of the junction left unmatched. CDR1 and CDR2 from the germline V gene are MDHEN and SYDVKM. In DNA, the CDR3 is TGTGCCAGCAGTTCCGGGACAGGGTCGGGTGAGACCCAGTACTTC. It specifies CASSSGTGSGETQYF.

Ten or more counts support this clonotype. The rearrangement uses TRBV6-2 or TRBV6-3 and TRBJ2-7; 11 bases match TRBD2. This CDR3 spans 15 amino acids. The V gene end was trimmed by 5 bases and the J gene end by 2 bases; junction bases not matched to a gene: 5. CDR1 and CDR2 (germline): MNHEY, SVGEGT. CDR3 in amino acids: CASSLPGLAAYEQYF. As DNA, the CDR3 is TGTGCCAGCAGTCTCCCGGGACTAGCGGCCTACGAGCAGTACTTC.

This clonotype appeared many times. This rearrangement joins TRBV10-1 to TRBJ2-7; D not resolved. Germline lookup yields CDR1 WNHNN and CDR2 SYGVQD (reference sequence). This CDR3 spans 12 amino acids. V lost 4 bases and J 4 bases, leaving 8 bases between the germline ends. For the CDR3, the DNA is TGCGCCAGCAGTGGGGGTAGTTACGAGCAGTACTTC. Amino acid sequence: CASSGGSYEQYF.

This clonotype was observed many times. The V gene is TRBV20-1, the J gene TRBJ1-5, with D uncertain. The V gene lost 4 bases and the J gene lost 0 bases, with 4 bases spanning the gap. The CDR3 spans 12 residues. Germline CDR1 is DFQATT and CDR2 is SNEGSKA (reference sequence). The CDR3 sequence is CSAIGSNQPQHF. The DNA for the CDR3 is TGCAGTGCTATAGGTAGCAATCAGCCCCAGCATTTT.

This clonotype was found many times. J is TRBJ2-2 and V is TRBV6-5; 10 positions match TRBD1. The CDR3 contains 16 residues. Germline assignment: CDR1 MNHEY and CDR2 SVGAGI. The V and J ends lost 6 bases and 4 bases, in that order; junction bases with no gene match: 8. CDR3: CASRDSGQGGTGELFF. The DNA of the CDR3 is TGTGCCAGCAGGGACTCCGGACAGGGGGGCACCGGGGAGCTGTTTTTT.

The table lists this clonotype with many counts. The chain couples TRBV6-1 to TRBJ2-5; D not certain. V was trimmed by 5 bases and J by 4 bases, leaving 14 bases between them. The CDR3 totals 14 residues. Germline V CDR1 and CDR2: MNHNS, SASEGT. CDR3 region: CASSLLASAETQYF. Here the CDR3 DNA reads TGTGCCAGCAGTCTCCTGGCCTCAGCAGAGACCCAGTACTTC.

This clonotype showed up many times. The CDR3, as DNA: TGTGCCAGCACCTCAGCAGGGGGCGCCGACTATGGCTACACCTTC. It encodes CASTSAGGADYGYTF. The gene calls are TRBV12-3 or TRBV12-4 and TRBJ1-2; TRBD1 matches at 8 bases. This CDR3 is built from 15 residues. With 7 bases clipped from V and 3 bases from J, the junction kept 10 bases outside the gene matches.

This clonotype was seen many times. The chain recombines TRBV27 with TRBJ1-1; tentative D call: TRBD1 (6 bases). The CDR3 spans 17 residues. Germline V gene lookup returns CDR1 MNHEY and CDR2 SMNVEV (reference sequence). The V end lost 2 bases, the J end lost 4 bases, and 20 bases lay between the germline ends. Here the CDR3 reads CASSLVVGRGAVTEAFF. The CDR3 DNA is TGTGCCAGCAGTTTAGTCGTGGGGCGGGGGGCGGTCACTGAAGCTTTCTTT.

This clonotype was seen many times. A much larger clone sits a single nucleotide away, making a read error possible. The chain uses TRBV28 and TRBJ1-1, with 7 nucleotides matching TRBD1. Germline loops: CDR1 MDHEN, CDR2 SYDVKM. CDR3 length equals 14 residues. The CDR3 coding sequence is TGTGCCAGCCGAGGAGGGACAGTGCCCACTAAAGCTTTCTTT. This encodes CASRGGTVPTKAFF.

This clonotype was counted many times. The rearrangement joins TRBV29-1 to TRBJ1-1; weak D call: TRBD1 (6 bases). CDR1 and CDR2 from the germline V gene are SQVTM and ANQGSEA. V was shortened by 6 bases and J by 4 bases, with 15 bases between the two germline ends. The CDR3 consists of 13 residues. CDR3 amino acids: CSVQNREGTEAFF. The CDR3 DNA sequence: TGCAGCGTCCAAAACAGGGAGGGCACTGAAGCTTTCTTT.

This clonotype was detected ten times or more. The CDR3 spells CASSDGGYEQYF. CDR3 nucleotides: TGTGCCAGCAGCGACGGGGGGTACGAGCAGTACTTC. The rearrangement uses TRBV2 and TRBJ2-7, with 7 bases that match TRBD2. The CDR3 covers 12 residues. J gave up 4 bases and V 6 bases, and 3 bases lay outside the gene matches. Germline values: CDR1 SNHLY, CDR2 FYNNEI.

The rearrangement uses TRBV6-1 and TRBJ1-5, with D hard to call. V shed 6 bases and J shed 6 bases, with 15 bases lying between them. Germline V CDR1 and CDR2: MNHNS, SASEGT. This CDR3 has 14 amino acids. DNA of the CDR3: TGTGCCAGCAGCGACCTTGGTCTGCCTCAGCCCCAGCATTTT. Translating it yields CASSDLGLPQPQHF.

This clonotype was seen more than once but under ten times. The chain recombines TRBV9 with TRBJ2-7; 8 bases align to TRBD2. The CDR3 has 14 amino acids. Trimming at V came to 4 bases and at J to 4 bases, leaving 7 bases not matched to a gene. The germline CDR1 and CDR2 sequences are SGDLS and YYNGEE. CDR3 amino acids: CASSHSSGEYEQYF. DNA of the CDR3: TGTGCCAGCAGCCACAGTAGCGGGGAATACGAGCAGTACTTC.

This clonotype occurred many times. This chain joins TRBV5-1 and TRBJ2-7; TRBD1 agrees at 7 bases. The CDR3 runs 15 residues. Looked up from germline, CDR1 is SGHRS and CDR2 is YFSETQ. V trimming: 4 bases; J trimming: 5 bases; junction bases outside the gene matches: 12. In DNA form, the CDR3 reads TGCGCCAGCAGCATCGGACCGGGACAGAGGAACGAGCAGTACTTC. Its protein is CASSIGPGQRNEQYF.

The CDR3 DNA is TGTGCCAGCAGCCTGGGACAGGGGTACTACGAGCAGTACTTC. This gives the protein CASSLGQGYYEQYF. The rearrangement links TRBV7-3 to TRBJ2-7; 10 positions match TRBD1. From germline, CDR1 is SGHTA and CDR2 FQGTGA. J was trimmed by 3 bases and V by 5 bases; bases with no gene match: 4. The CDR3 extends over 14 amino acids. The whole variable domain, remainder taken from reference TRBV7-3 and TRBJ2-7, is GAGVSQTPSNKVTEKGKYVELRCDPISGHTALYWYRQSLGQGPEFLIYFQGTGAADDSGLPNDRFFAVRPEGSVSTLKIQRTERGDSAVYLCASSLGQGYYEQYFGPGTRLTVT.

This clonotype was seen only a few times. This may come from a read error, since a much larger clone is one base off. V is TRBV6-1 and J is TRBJ2-4, with 9 bases aligning to TRBD1. Germline V gives CDR1 MNHNS, CDR2 SASEGT. The CDR3 has 16 residues. CDR3 nucleotides: TGTGCCAGCACCCAAAGGGGACAGGGAGCCAAAAACATTAAGTACTTC. Translating gives CASTQRGQGAKNIKYF.

The chain carries TRBV29-1 and TRBJ2-2; 12 positions match TRBD2. Germline V CDR1 and CDR2: SQVTM, ANQGSEA. V was pared by 3 bases and J by 4 bases, with 12 bases of the junction left unmatched. The CDR3 totals 18 residues. This CDR3 is CSVESLAGGPSATGELFF. CDR3 sequence (DNA): TGCAGCGTTGAGTCTCTAGCGGGGGGGCCTTCTGCCACCGGGGAGCTGTTTTTT.

This rearrangement joins TRBV19 to TRBJ1-5; tentative D call: TRBD1 (5 bases). From germline, CDR1 is LNHDA and CDR2 SQIVND (reference sequence). Deletions cut 5 bases from V and 0 bases from J, with 14 bases between. The CDR3 length is 16 residues. CDR3 sequence: CASSYLGTNSNQPQHF. The CDR3 nucleotides read TGTGCCAGTAGTTATCTCGGGACTAATAGCAATCAGCCCCAGCATTTT.

The chain uses TRBV27 and TRBJ2-2; D not certain. Germline-derived CDR1 and CDR2 are MNHEY and SMNVEV (reference sequence). V lost 6 bases, J lost 5 bases, and 13 bases lay in between. The CDR3 length is 14 residues. The CDR3 region is CASRTNWRTGELFF. CDR3 bases: TGTGCCAGCAGGACGAACTGGAGAACCGGGGAGCTGTTTTTT.

The V gene is TRBV6-5, the J gene TRBJ2-5; 11 positions agree with TRBD2. There are 15 residues in the CDR3. J was trimmed by 10 bases and V by 0 bases; bases with no gene match: 7. Germline CDR1 MNHEY, CDR2 SVGAGI. CDR3 in amino acids: CASSYSTSGRKIQYF. In DNA form, the CDR3 reads TGTGCCAGCAGTTACTCAACTAGCGGGAGAAAGATCCAGTACTTC.

This clonotype came up many times. This chain links TRBV6-1 with TRBJ1-5; weak D call: TRBD1 (5 bases). CDR3 length equals 15 residues. Germline CDR1 and CDR2: MNHNS and SASEGT. The ends were cut back, 6 bases at V and 4 bases at J, with 16 bases in the middle. The CDR3 loop reads CASSPTGGSNQPQHF. In nucleotides, the CDR3 is TGTGCCAGCAGCCCCACGGGGGGGAGTAATCAGCCCCAGCATTTT.

This clonotype was detected once. The rearrangement uses TRBV11-1 and TRBJ1-3, with TRBD1 as a possible D gene (5 bases). This CDR3 is 17 amino acids long. V shed 1 base and J shed 1 base, with 14 bases lying between them. Germline V gene sequence: CDR1 SGHAT, CDR2 FQDESV (reference sequence). CDR3: CASSLERPGRSGNTIYF. CDR3 nucleotides: TGTGCCAGCAGCTTAGAACGCCCGGGGCGGTCTGGAAACACCATATATTTT.

This clonotype has only a few counts. V gene TRBV7-8 combines with J gene TRBJ2-7, with 7 bases identical to TRBD2. J was trimmed by 4 bases and V by 5 bases; bases with no gene match: 14. CDR3 length: 16 amino acids. Germline values: CDR1 SGHVS, CDR2 FQNEAQ. Here the CDR3 reads CASSLRRGVGLYEQYF. As DNA, the CDR3 is TGTGCCAGCAGCCTGCGTCGGGGGGTAGGCCTTTACGAGCAGTACTTC. The full variable domain, in which reference TRBV7-8 and TRBJ2-7 provide the parts outside the CDR3, is GAGVSQSPRYKVAKRGQDVALRCDPISGHVSLFWYQQALGQGPEFLTYFQNEAQLDKSGLPSDRFFAERPEGSVSTLKIQRTQQEDSAVYLCASSLRRGVGLYEQYFGPGTRLTVT.

This sequence joins TRBV12-3 or TRBV12-4 and TRBJ2-7; tentatively, D is TRBD2 (5 bases). The CDR3 has 13 amino acids. Trimming left V 4 bases short and J 2 bases short, with 9 bases between. The CDR3 here is CASSSGVAYEQYF. Here the CDR3 DNA reads TGTGCCAGCAGTTCCGGGGTCGCCTACGAGCAGTACTTC.